The sequence of this T cell receptor beta chain was determined in a study of T cell responses to AZD1222 COVID-19 vaccine. Using immunoSEQ multiplex PCR, the repertoire was profiled, and TCRdb retains in-frame clones only, with some absent. The top ten clones hold approximately 1.2% of a sample with 100,000 to 150,000 clones, 80% to 95% of them seen once. Concerning this clone itself: Its matching antigen is unknown.

Study-wide results and caveats: Donors were chiefly white British, with a greater number of females, and clonal diversity was perhaps underestimated.

Unmatched junction bases numbered 3, after V lost 10 bases and J lost 0 bases. CDR1 MNHNY and CDR2 SVGAGI come from the germline V gene (reference sequence). This CDR3 contains 14 residues. The rearrangement links TRBV6-6 to TRBJ2-6; 7 nucleotides align to TRBD2. Material: peripheral blood, obtained 28 days after the second AZD1222 dose. The sequence was obtained from an adult who received the AZD1222 COVID-19 vaccine. CDR3 loop: CATGGTSGANVLTF. CDR3 coding DNA: TGTGCCACCGGGGGGACCTCTGGGGCCAACGTCCTGACTTTC.